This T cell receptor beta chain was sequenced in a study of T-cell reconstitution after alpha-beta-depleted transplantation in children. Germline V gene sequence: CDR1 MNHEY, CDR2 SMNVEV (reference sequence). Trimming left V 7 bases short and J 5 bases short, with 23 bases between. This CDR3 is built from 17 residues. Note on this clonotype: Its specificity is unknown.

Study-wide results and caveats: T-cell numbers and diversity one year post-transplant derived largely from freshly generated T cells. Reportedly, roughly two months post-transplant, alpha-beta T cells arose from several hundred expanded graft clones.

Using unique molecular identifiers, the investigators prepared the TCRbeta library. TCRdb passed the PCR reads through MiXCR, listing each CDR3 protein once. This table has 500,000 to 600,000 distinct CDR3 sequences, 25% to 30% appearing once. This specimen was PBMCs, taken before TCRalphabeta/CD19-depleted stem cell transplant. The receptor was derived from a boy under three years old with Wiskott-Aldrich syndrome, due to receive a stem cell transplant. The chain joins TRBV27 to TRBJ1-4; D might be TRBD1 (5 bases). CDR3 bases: TGTGCCAGCACAGACCCCCGTCGGGCAGGGAAGAATGAAAAACTGTTTTTT. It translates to CASTDPRRAGKNEKLFF.